These 29 T cell receptor beta chains originate from one sample sequenced in a study of cytomegalovirus exposure and HLA in healthy donors. The protocol was immunoSEQ multiplex PCR, while the TCRdb copy is restricted to in-frame clones and leaves out a portion. The profile shows roughly 130,000 clones, 80% to 90% of them singletons. Input material: PBMCs. The origin of the receptors is a woman between 25 and 40 years old in good health and CMV-seronegative.

J is TRBJ1-2 and V is TRBV18; 9 bases fit TRBD1. This CDR3 spans 14 amino acids. CDR1 and CDR2 (germline): KGHSH, LQKENI. Trimming at V came to 7 bases and at J to 2 bases, leaving 5 bases not matched to a gene. CDR3 sequence: CASLGQGGNYGYTF. The CDR3 DNA sequence: TGTGCCAGCTTGGGACAGGGTGGCAACTATGGCTACACCTTC.

V and J are TRBV7-9 and TRBJ2-7; the match to TRBD1 covers 9 bases. V was clipped by 10 bases and J by 2 bases; unmatched bases: 6. The CDR3 totals 13 residues. The V gene's germline CDR1 is SEHNR and CDR2 FQNEAQ (reference sequence). The CDR3 DNA follows: TGTGCCACCACTCGACAGGGGGCCTACGAGCAGTACTTC. Its protein is CATTRQGAYEQYF.

The J gene is TRBJ1-1, the V gene TRBV5-1; 7 nucleotides match TRBD1. Germline-derived CDR1 and CDR2 are SGHRS and YFSETQ. Trimming removed 3 bases from V and 5 bases from J; junction bases left unmatched: 13. This CDR3 has 16 residues. CDR3 DNA sequence: TGCGCCAGCAGCTGGGGGGACAGATCTTTAGGGACTGAAGCTTTCTTT. Translating gives CASSWGDRSLGTEAFF.

The chain couples TRBV5-4 to TRBJ2-7, with unresolved D. The CDR3 sequence is 15 residues long. Trimming cost V 4 bases and J 1 base, with 15 bases left between them. CDR1 SGHNT and CDR2 YYREEE come from the germline V gene (reference sequence). The DNA of the CDR3 is TGTGCCAGCAGCCACTCCTATATGATATCCTACGAGCAGTACTTC. Translated: CASSHSYMISYEQYF.

This clone was detected a few times. V and J are TRBV4-1 and TRBJ1-5; maybe TRBD1 (5 bases). CDR1 and CDR2 from the germline V gene are MGHRA and YSYEKL. Trimming stripped 1 base from V and 6 bases from J, with 16 bases between. The CDR3 consists of 16 residues. CDR3 nucleotide sequence: TGCGCCAGCAGCCAAGTAATAGGGGTTGCTGGTCAGCCCCAGCATTTT. It specifies CASSQVIGVAGQPQHF.

The V call is TRBV11-2, the J call TRBJ2-7, with 9 bases lining up with TRBD2. This CDR3 spans 14 amino acids. The germline CDR1 and CDR2 sequences are SGHAT and FQNNGV. Losses at the gene ends were 2 bases for V and 6 bases for J; bases not matched to a gene: 5. The CDR3 bases are TGTGCCAGCAGCTTACTAGCGGGGAGGAGCGAGCAGTACTTC. This gives the protein CASSLLAGRSEQYF.

The chain couples TRBV4-1 to TRBJ1-2, with TRBD1 matching over 8 bases. J lost 0 bases, V lost 4 bases, and 7 bases had no gene match. CDR1 and CDR2 (germline): MGHRA, YSYEKL. CDR3 length: 16 residues. The chain's CDR3 is CASSPRTGSANYGYTF. As DNA, the CDR3 is TGCGCCAGCAGCCCTCGGACAGGGTCCGCTAACTATGGCTACACCTTC.

The chain uses TRBV5-1 and TRBJ2-3; a possible D gene is TRBD2 (7 bases). Germline CDR1 SGHRS, CDR2 YFSETQ. This CDR3 contains 15 residues. Trimming removed 0 bases at V and 7 bases at J, with 15 bases between. The CDR3, as DNA: TGCGCCAGCAGCTTGGTAACCCCGGGGGGCCATACGCAGTATTTT. Amino acids: CASSLVTPGGHTQYF.

This rearrangement joins TRBV6-5 to TRBJ2-7; D unresolved. The V gene lost 0 bases and the J gene lost 4 bases, with 7 bases spanning the gap. This CDR3 spans 13 amino acids. In germline, CDR1 is MNHEY, CDR2 SVGAGI. CDR3 in amino acids: CASSYSGQYEQYF. The CDR3 DNA reads TGTGCCAGCAGTTACTCTGGGCAGTACGAGCAGTACTTC.

The gene calls are TRBV19 and TRBJ2-2; 7 bases map to TRBD1. This CDR3 region has 16 residues. CDR1 and CDR2 from the germline V gene are LNHDA and SQIVND (reference sequence). The ends lost 6 bases at V and 0 bases at J; junction bases unmatched: 7. DNA of the CDR3: TGTGCCAGTAGGGCAACCGGGACAGCGAACACCGGGGAGCTGTTTTTT. This encodes CASRATGTANTGELFF. Full variable domain (outside the CDR3, taken from reference TRBV19 and TRBJ2-2): DGGITQSPKYLFRKEGQNVTLSCEQNLNHDAMYWYRQDPGQGLRLIYYSQIVNDFQKGDIAEGYSVSREKKESFPLTVTSAQKNPTAFYLCASRATGTANTGELFFGEGSRLTVL.

The chain is built from TRBV5-6 and TRBJ2-7; 8 bases fit TRBD1. J gave up 3 bases and V 3 bases, and 11 bases lay outside the gene matches. The CDR3 runs 16 residues. The V gene's germline CDR1 is SGHDT and CDR2 YYEEEE. The CDR3: CASSYLPGQGLYEQYF. CDR3 coding DNA: TGTGCCAGCAGCTACCTACCCGGACAGGGCCTCTACGAGCAGTACTTC.

The genes are TRBV4-1 and TRBJ2-7; 9 nucleotides line up with TRBD2. Germline V gives CDR1 MGHRA, CDR2 YSYEKL. The CDR3 covers 18 residues. Unmatched junction bases numbered 16, after V lost 4 bases and J lost 3 bases. This CDR3 reads CASSLRISPGLAHYEQYF. Written as DNA, the CDR3 is TGCGCCAGCAGCCTCCGGATTAGCCCGGGACTAGCACACTACGAGCAGTACTTC.

In its sample, this clone was seen once. The chain employs TRBV2 and TRBJ1-2, with 8 bases identical to TRBD1. J lost 7 bases, V lost 7 bases, and 11 bases had no gene match. The germline V gene encodes CDR1 SNHLY and CDR2 FYNNEI. The CDR3 is 14 residues long. The CDR3 coding sequence is TGTGCCAGCATGATACCCGACAGGGGATCTGGCTACACCTTC. Translation gives CASMIPDRGSGYTF.

The chain is built from TRBV5-1 and TRBJ2-5; D is perhaps TRBD2 (5 bases). The germline V gene encodes CDR1 SGHRS and CDR2 YFSETQ. The CDR3 sequence is 13 residues long. Trimming pared 6 bases from V and 5 bases from J, leaving 14 bases between. CDR3 region: CASTRFGVETQYF. The CDR3 nucleotides read TGCGCCAGCACCCGGTTCGGGGTCGAGACCCAGTACTTC.

The chain links TRBV18 to TRBJ1-1; D might be TRBD1 (5 bases). CDR3 length: 15 residues. V lost 8 bases and J lost 1, with 17 bases in between. CDR1 and CDR2 from the germline V gene are KGHSH and LQKENI. The CDR3 nucleotides are TGTGCCAGCGCAGGAAAAGGGGTTAGGAACACTGAAGCTTTCTTT. Protein product: CASAGKGVRNTEAFF.

This chain uses TRBV19 with TRBJ1-6; the D is unclear. The CDR3 has 14 residues. Germline V lookup: CDR1 LNHDA, CDR2 SQIVND (reference sequence). Trimming stripped 6 bases from V and 2 bases from J, with 8 bases between. The CDR3 here is CASSREAYNSPLHF. The CDR3 bases are TGTGCCAGTAGCCGGGAGGCCTATAATTCACCCCTCCACTTT.

The CDR3 region has the DNA TGTGCCAGCAGCTTAGGCGATAGCGGGGTGGTGTATTTT. Its protein product is CASSLGDSGVVYF. The chain carries TRBV7-3 and TRBJ2-3; 8 positions agree with TRBD2. The germline gives CDR1 SGHTA, CDR2 FQGTGA. This CDR3 is 13 amino acids long. V shed 2 bases and J 14 bases; nucleotides not matched to a gene: 9.

This clone was observed a few times. The genes are TRBV20-1 and TRBJ2-1; D remains ambiguous. Germline CDR1 and CDR2: DFQATT and SNEGSKA (reference sequence). Deletions cut 3 bases from V and 9 bases from J, with 6 bases between. The CDR3 length is 10 residues. CDR3 DNA: TGCAGTGCTAGCTCCAGTGAGCAGTTCTTC. Protein: CSASSSEQFF.

The V gene is TRBV7-2, the J gene TRBJ1-3; 7 nucleotides match TRBD1. With 4 bases clipped from V and 2 bases from J, the junction kept 2 bases outside the gene matches. CDR3 length equals 14 residues. Germline V lookup: CDR1 SGHTA, CDR2 FQGNSA. The CDR3 loop reads CASSSDRAGNTIYF. DNA for the CDR3: TGTGCCAGCAGCTCCGACAGGGCTGGAAACACCATATATTTT.

The V gene is TRBV7-8, the J gene TRBJ2-7, with D maybe TRBD2 (5 bases). The V gene's germline CDR1 is SGHVS and CDR2 FQNEAQ. V was shortened by 5 bases and J by 3 bases, with 11 bases between the two germline ends. This CDR3 has 13 amino acids. CDR3 region: CASSPGIDYEQYF. The CDR3 DNA follows: TGTGCCAGCAGCCCCGGGATCGACTACGAGCAGTACTTC. The variable domain in full, completed from reference TRBV7-8 and TRBJ2-7, reads GAGVSQSPRYKVAKRGQDVALRCDPISGHVSLFWYQQALGQGPEFLTYFQNEAQLDKSGLPSDRFFAERPEGSVSTLKIQRTQQEDSAVYLCASSPGIDYEQYFGPGTRLTVT.

This rearrangement joins TRBV7-2 to TRBJ1-5; D is ambiguous. Looked up from germline, CDR1 is SGHTA and CDR2 is FQGNSA. The CDR3 spans 15 residues. V lost 3 bases to trimming and J lost 8 bases, with 17 bases between them. This CDR3 reads CASSLNREAIEPQHF. CDR3 coding DNA: TGTGCCAGCAGCTTGAATAGGGAGGCAATTGAGCCCCAGCATTTT.

The V call is TRBV5-4, the J call TRBJ2-7; tentatively, D is TRBD2 (6 bases). The CDR3 length is 16 residues. Trimming removed 0 bases from V and 1 base from J, with 14 bases in between. Germline-derived CDR1 and CDR2 are SGHNT and YYREEE (reference sequence). As DNA, the CDR3 is TGTGCCAGCAGCTTGGCCGGGGGTGGAAGATCCTACGAGCAGTACTTC. This sequence encodes CASSLAGGGRSYEQYF. Full variable domain (outside the CDR3, taken from reference TRBV5-4 and TRBJ2-7): ETGVTQSPTHLIKTRGQQVTLRCSSQSGHNTVSWYQQALGQGPQFIFQYYREEENGRGNFPPRFSGLQFPNYSSELNVNALELDDSALYLCASSLAGGGRSYEQYFGPGTRLTVT.

The chain recombines TRBV28 with TRBJ2-7; 9 nucleotides match TRBD1. CDR3 size: 15 residues. Per germline, CDR1 MDHEN and CDR2 SYDVKM. After removal of 5 bases from V and 0 bases from J, the junction contained 5 bases not matched to a gene. The CDR3 region is CASSIQGAHSYEQYF. The CDR3 coding sequence is TGTGCCAGCAGTATACAGGGGGCTCACTCCTACGAGCAGTACTTC.

V and J are TRBV19 and TRBJ1-2; TRBD1 aligns across 7 bases. CDR3 length: 15 residues. The junction had 5 bases not matched to a gene; V was cut back by 4 bases and J by 0 bases. Germline values: CDR1 LNHDA, CDR2 SQIVND (reference sequence). The CDR3 DNA reads TGTGCCAGTAGTACCTTGGGACAGACTAACTATGGCTACACCTTC. Amino acid sequence: CASSTLGQTNYGYTF.

The chain couples TRBV12-2 to TRBJ1-6. TRBV12-2 is a pseudogene locus. The CDR3 extends over 18 amino acids. The DNA of the CDR3 is TGTGCAAGTCGCCACCCCGATGGGGAGTGCTCCTATAATTCACCCCTCCACTTT. Amino acids: CASRHPDGECSYNSPLHF.

This clone was detected only once. The rearrangement links TRBV11-1 to TRBJ2-7; 8 nucleotides agree with TRBD1. Germline V gives CDR1 SGHAT, CDR2 FQDESV (reference sequence). The ends lost 4 bases at V and 1 base at J; junction bases unmatched: 6. The CDR3 has 15 residues. CDR3 coding DNA: TGTGCCAGCAGCTCGCGGACAGGGATGTCCTACGAGCAGTACTTC. Residues: CASSSRTGMSYEQYF.

This clone was detected only once. The chain couples TRBV7-2 to TRBJ2-5; D may be TRBD2 (5 bases). The germline V and J ends were trimmed by 7 bases and 5 bases, with 17 bases remaining between them. Germline V gene lookup returns CDR1 SGHTA and CDR2 FQGNSA. CDR3 length equals 14 residues. The CDR3 DNA reads TGTGCCAGCACCACGTCGGGGTCGGGGGAGACCCAGTACTTC. Residues: CASTTSGSGETQYF.

V usage is TRBV28 and J usage is TRBJ1-5; weak D call: TRBD1 (6 bases). The ends were cut back, 5 bases at V and 5 bases at J, with 10 bases in the middle. This CDR3 is built from 13 residues. Germline assignment: CDR1 MDHEN and CDR2 SYDVKM. CDR3 residues: CASSRRGYQPQHF. The CDR3 DNA reads TGTGCCAGCAGTCGCAGGGGCTATCAGCCCCAGCATTTT. Complete variable domain (other parts from reference TRBV28 and TRBJ1-5): DVKVTQSSRYLVKRTGEKVFLECVQDMDHENMFWYRQDPGLGLRLIYFSYDVKMKEKGDIPEGYSVSREKKERFSLILESASTNQTSMYLCASSRRGYQPQHFGDGTRLSIL.

A word on this clone: Other DNA sequences in this sample translate to the same CDR3. This chain uses TRBV2 with TRBJ1-5; weak D call: TRBD1 (6 bases). V was trimmed by 2 bases and J by 4 bases, leaving 6 bases between them. The CDR3 is 13 residues long. Germline CDR1 SNHLY, CDR2 FYNNEI. DNA of the CDR3: TGTGCCAGCAGTGAACAGGGGAATCAGCCCCAGCATTTT. It yields the protein CASSEQGNQPQHF.